This T cell receptor (beta chain) was obtained from a study of CD8 T cells in Susac syndrome (dated by TCRdb to about 2019). For the study in its entirety: Whether CD8+ T cell activation and differentiation in Susac syndrome was antigen driven was tested using repertoire sequencing.

Peripheral blood CD8+ and CD4+ T cells from healthy donors, Susac syndrome patients and multiple sclerosis patients were profiled by high-throughput TCR beta sequencing. Multiple sclerosis controls were treatment-naive patients with stable or active relapsing-remitting disease fulfilling revised McDonald criteria. Bulk CD8+ and CD4+ T cells were purified by magnetic negative isolation, whereas CD8+ TEMRA cells were enriched by FACS. Blood was drawn into EDTA tubes, processed within 24 hours, and PBMCs were isolated by density gradient centrifugation. PBMCs destined for TCR sequencing were cryopreserved in liquid nitrogen and later thawed in a 37 °C water bath. The sorted or isolated CD4+, CD8+ and CD8+ TEMRA cells had a purity of 90% or higher. Counted from cysteine to phenylalanine, this CDR3 has 13 amino acids. Only CDR3 DNA remains: 39 bases, in frame from the first base. V is pared back by 5 bases and J by 2 bases, with 13 bases lying between the germline termini. CDR1 DFQATT and CDR2 SNEGSKA were looked up in the germline V gene (reference sequence).

Remarks on this clonotype: What antigen it recognizes has not been identified. The sample holds no much larger clone one base away, and base qualities are not on file.

RNA was extracted using the RNeasy kit, and roughly 0.45 to 1 microgram was reverse transcribed with random hexamers. The immunoSEQ multiplex PCR assay, which covers 54 Vbeta and 13 Jbeta segments, was used to amplify TCR beta CDR3 regions. To correct PCR amplification bias, a synthetic template baseline was used for both primer optimization and computational correction. The paper's data handling went like this. Reads were annotated to V, D and J genes per IMGT and analyzed with immunoSEQ Analyzer, keeping only productive sequences. Clonality was computed as one minus Shannon entropy normalized by log2 of the number of productive unique sequences. Public and private clones were assessed among the 100 most prevalent clones of each patient and control. Clones were defined as Susac-specific if absent from the healthy and MS cohorts, from 1052 published viral clones and from other ImmuneACCESS disease sequences. The public reads were reanalyzed by TCRdb: fastp trimming at Q25, MiXCR alignment, in-frame beta chains only. Merged by CDR3 protein, the rows form single entries marked with the most common genes and DNA. What appears here as the V and J calls and clone size reflects TCRdb's work, not the paper's. This sample holds about 160,000 distinct CDR3 sequences; 94% were observed only once. About 0.095% of the sample goes to the ten largest clones.

Study-wide findings and limitations: The number of individuals in the TCR sequencing and HLA analysis was acknowledged as relatively small.

The sequence joins TRBV20-1 to TRBJ2-7; no D gene call is confident. The sequencing input was CD4+ T cells from PBMCs. This TCR was sampled from a human donor with multiple sclerosis. For the CDR3, the sequence is CSAGTQTTYEQYF. The DNA is TGCAGTGCTGGTACACAGACCACCTACGAGCAGTACTTC.